The T cell receptor beta chain described here comes from a study of shared clonotypes between healthy human individuals. The V end lost 3 bases, the J end lost 5 bases, and 17 bases lay between the germline ends. This CDR3 region has 15 residues. The germline V gene has CDR1 MNHEY and CDR2 SVGAGI. Everyone who donated was a Caucasian adult who lived in Nashville, Tennessee. Memory CD4+ cells were the fraction left after CD45RA+ naive selection. As to this clone: Its target is not known.

Only in-frame clones appear in the TCRdb table, and some are missing; sequencing was by immunoSEQ multiplex PCR. The data hold some 1,600,000 clones, with approximately 98% observed a single time. Study-level points and caveats: The sampled material consisted only of blood, and tissue repertoires are likely to differ. Generation probability values for non-shared clonotypes were lower than those for clonotypes shared by all four donors.

The genes are TRBV6-5 and TRBJ2-7; possible D gene TRBD1, 5 bases. The sequence was obtained from a man aged 25 to 40 in good health. The specimen was naive CD4+ T cells sorted from blood. Subset indicated: CD45RA+ positively selected. CDR3 nucleotides: TGTGCCAGCAGTTATCTCTCAGGGCGGACCGACGAGCAGTACTTC. Its translation: CASSYLSGRTDEQYF.